The 17 T cell receptor beta chains in this list originate from one sample, sequenced in a study of cytomegalovirus exposure and HLA in healthy donors. The PCR used 60 Vbeta and 13 Jbeta primers. Sequencing used immunoSEQ multiplex PCR; TCRdb keeps in-frame clones, though not all of them. The data contain about 140,000 clones, approximately 86% of them seen just once; the ten biggest clones take up around 0.51%. The sample comprised PBMCs. These receptor sequences come from a woman between 40 and 55 years old in good health and CMV-seronegative.

The J gene is TRBJ2-5, the V gene TRBV25-1, with D maybe TRBD2 (6 bases). V was clipped by 2 bases and J by 5 bases, with 9 bases between them. The CDR3 is 13 amino acids. Germline CDR1 reads MGHDK; CDR2 reads SYGVNS. This CDR3 reads CASSEGGMETQYF. In DNA form, the CDR3 reads TGTGCCAGCAGTGAAGGCGGGATGGAGACCCAGTACTTC.

This rearrangement joins TRBV19 to TRBJ2-1; D remains unclear. The length of the CDR3 is 13 residues. Germline-derived CDR1 and CDR2 are LNHDA and SQIVND (reference sequence). V dropped 5 bases and J dropped 6 bases, with 11 bases sitting between them. CDR3 protein: CASSVSLLNEQFF. The CDR3 DNA reads as TGTGCCAGTAGTGTCAGTCTCCTCAATGAGCAGTTCTTC.

A remark on this clone: Distinct nucleotide sequences in the sample also encode this CDR3. The gene calls are TRBV7-9 and TRBJ2-7, with D perhaps TRBD2 (6 bases). The CDR3 sequence is 17 residues long. Germline loops: CDR1 SEHNR, CDR2 FQNEAQ (reference sequence). Trimming left V 5 bases short and J 0 bases short, with 20 bases between. CDR3 region: CASSELGLAASSYEQYF. The CDR3 bases are TGTGCCAGCAGCGAACTGGGACTGGCGGCGAGCTCCTACGAGCAGTACTTC. The complete variable domain, with remaining parts taken from reference TRBV7-9 and TRBJ2-7, reads DTGVSQNPRHKITKRGQNVTFRCDPISEHNRLYWYRQTLGQGPEFLTYFQNEAQLEKSRLLSDRFSAERPKGSFSTLEIQRTEQGDSAMYLCASSELGLAASSYEQYFGPGTRLTVT.

The chain joins TRBV7-6 to TRBJ2-1; possible D gene TRBD1, 5 bases. Trimming pared 4 bases from V and 6 bases from J, leaving 7 bases between. From germline, CDR1 is SGHVS and CDR2 FNYEAQ. The CDR3 length is 12 residues. The CDR3 DNA reads TGTGCCAGCAGCTACCAGGGCAATGAGCAGTTCTTC. Amino acids: CASSYQGNEQFF.

The rearrangement uses TRBV6-5 and TRBJ2-3; TRBD2 matches at 7 bases. This CDR3 region has 15 residues. J gave up 0 bases and V 4 bases, and 4 bases lay outside the gene matches. The germline V gene has CDR1 MNHEY and CDR2 SVGAGI. CDR3: CASSSRETSTDTQYF. CDR3 DNA sequence: TGTGCCAGCAGTTCGCGGGAGACTAGCACAGATACGCAGTATTTT.

V is TRBV6-6 and J is TRBJ2-5; D gene uncertain. The end of the DNA fits TRBJ2-7 better, so the J call may be wrong. The V gene's germline CDR1 is MNHNY and CDR2 SVGAGI (reference sequence). This CDR3 region has 14 residues. Here the CDR3 reads CASSYSGLAYEQYF. The DNA for the CDR3 is TGTGCCAGCAGTTACTCGGGCCTGGCCTACGAGCAGTACTTC.

The genes are TRBV11-3 and TRBJ2-5, with TRBD1 as a possible D gene (6 bases). The CDR3 is 15 amino acids. Germline V gene data show CDR1 as SGHNT and CDR2 as YENEEA. Trimming removed 3 bases from V and 1 base from J, with 12 bases in between. This CDR3 is CASSFYGRGQETQYF. The CDR3 DNA reads as TGTGCCAGCAGCTTCTACGGCAGGGGCCAAGAGACCCAGTACTTC.

The gene calls are TRBV18 and TRBJ2-3; 10 nucleotides line up with TRBD2. The CDR3 consists of 18 residues. The germline V gene has CDR1 KGHSH and CDR2 LQKENI. J gave up 0 bases and V 1 base, and 7 bases lay outside the gene matches. CDR3 DNA sequence: TGTGCCAGCTCACCACAACGGACTAGCGGAACTAGCACAGATACGCAGTATTTT. Protein sequence: CASSPQRTSGTSTDTQYF. Full variable domain (missing parts from reference TRBV18 and TRBJ2-3): NAGVMQNPRHLVRRRGQEARLRCSPMKGHSHVYWYRQLPEEGLKFMVYLQKENIIDESGMPKERFSAEFPKEGPSILRIQQVVRGDSAAYFCASSPQRTSGTSTDTQYFGPGTRLTVL.

This clone was detected a few times. The genes are TRBV30 and TRBJ2-3; 12 bases fit TRBD2. The CDR3 extends over 14 amino acids. J lost 5 bases, V lost 0 bases, and 0 bases had no gene match. Germline V gene lookup returns CDR1 GTSNPN and CDR2 SVGIG (reference sequence). The CDR3 nucleotides are TGTGCCTGGAGTGTACTAGCGGGAGGAGATACGCAGTATTTT. Translated: CAWSVLAGGDTQYF.

The genes are TRBV5-1 and TRBJ2-3; 12 nucleotides align to TRBD2. The J segment lost 1 base and the V segment lost 0 bases, leaving 6 bases of the junction unmatched. Germline-derived CDR1 and CDR2 are SGHRS and YFSETQ. The CDR3 loop spans 18 amino acids. CDR3 in amino acids: CASSLEGLAGRGTDTQYF. The CDR3 DNA is TGCGCCAGCAGCTTGGAGGGACTAGCGGGCCGGGGCACAGATACGCAGTATTTT.

This chain links TRBV5-5 with TRBJ2-7; 12 positions agree with TRBD2. CDR3 length: 16 amino acids. V lost 1 base, J lost 0 bases, and 2 bases stayed unmatched. CDR1 is SGHKS, CDR2 YYEKEE, per germline (reference sequence). CDR3 loop: CASSLLAGGFSYEQYF. The CDR3 DNA sequence: TGTGCCAGCAGCTTGCTAGCGGGAGGGTTCTCCTACGAGCAGTACTTC.

CDR3 loop: CASSQSGTDNYGYTF. CDR3 DNA sequence: TGCGCCAGCAGCCAATCAGGGACAGACAACTATGGCTACACCTTC. The chain combines TRBV4-1 with TRBJ1-2; 7 bases match TRBD1. The CDR3 totals 15 residues. Germline V gives CDR1 MGHRA, CDR2 YSYEKL. V lost 2 bases, J lost 2 bases, and 5 bases stayed unmatched.

The DNA of the CDR3 is TGTGCCATCAGTGAGTCGTCGGCGGGAGTCAAGCAGTACTTC. This sequence encodes CAISESSAGVKQYF. The V and J genes are TRBV10-3 and TRBJ2-7; 7 bases map to TRBD2. CDR3 length equals 14 residues. In germline, CDR1 is ENHRY, CDR2 SYGVKD. J gave up 8 bases and V 0 bases, and 7 bases lay outside the gene matches.

V usage is TRBV6-7 and J usage is TRBJ2-2, with 14 positions matching TRBD2. TRBV6-7 is annotated as an ORF whose role is uncertain. Unmatched junction bases numbered 14, after V lost 5 bases and J lost 3 bases. CDR3 size: 20 residues. The CDR3 region is CASSPRLAGGPSGDTGELFF. The CDR3 DNA follows: TGTGCCAGCAGTCCCCGACTAGCGGGAGGGCCAAGTGGGGACACCGGGGAGCTGTTTTTT.

This sequence joins TRBV5-4 and TRBJ2-2, with TRBD2 as a possible D gene (5 bases). The CDR3 covers 16 residues. The V gene lost 3 bases and the J gene lost 1 base, with 13 bases spanning the gap. In germline, CDR1 is SGHNT, CDR2 YYREEE (reference sequence). The chain's CDR3 is CASSWMDSLNTGELFF. As DNA, the CDR3 is TGTGCCAGCAGCTGGATGGACTCTCTGAACACCGGGGAGCTGTTTTTT.

The chain is built from TRBV28 and TRBJ1-4; 9 positions match TRBD1. V shed 7 bases, J shed 8 bases, and the junction held 8 bases outside the gene matches. This CDR3 is 14 amino acids long. Germline CDR1 and CDR2: MDHEN and SYDVKM. CDR3 DNA: TGTGCCAGCAATACCGGGACAGGGCGAGAAAAACTGTTTTTT. Residues: CASNTGTGREKLFF.

The chain employs TRBV7-8 and TRBJ2-1, with 13 bases fitting TRBD2. This CDR3 has 14 residues. Germline-derived CDR1 and CDR2 are SGHVS and FQNEAQ. Losses at the gene ends were 8 bases for V and 10 bases for J; bases not matched to a gene: 8. CDR3 nucleotide sequence: TGTGCCAGCGCTACCGGGACTAGCGGGGCGGAGCAGTTCTTC. Translating it yields CASATGTSGAEQFF.